This T cell receptor (beta chain) was profiled in a study of early T cells in non-severe SARS-CoV-2 infection listed by TCRdb under 2021. The study in broad terms: Because TCR sequencing relied on bulk RNA taken from unsorted whole blood, pairing of alpha and beta chains was not possible. Points the paper makes about the study in general: VDJdb matching was skewed toward anti-spike CD8 responses and likely underestimated virus-specific expansions, missing private and CD4 specificities.

The library was made by 5' RACE. The run used a NextSeq 500. Unique molecular identifiers were attached to individual cDNA molecules in the TCR library protocol so that sequencing error and PCR bias could be corrected. Sequencing covered both TCR alpha and beta chains, and within each sample the abundances of alpha and beta sequences were tightly co-correlated. Turning to the authors' computational methods: Decombinator V4 was used to annotate TCR sequences for V gene, J gene and CDR3. Expanded TCRs were defined as changing significantly between any two time points under a Poisson model with p below 0.0001. Abundances of TCRs were expressed as counts per million after normalisation to the total number of TCRs sequenced in each sample. MAIT TCRs were defined by TRAV1-2 paired with TRAJ12, TRAJ20 or TRAJ33, and iNKT TCRs by TRAV10 paired with TRAJ18. VDJdb, accessed on 1 November 2021, was searched for TCRs annotated for CMV, EBV and SARS-CoV-2, and TCRs annotated for more than one antigen were excluded. TCRdb itself trimmed the public reads at Q25 with fastp, ran MiXCR and retained productive beta chains. All rows with the same CDR3 protein become a single entry with the most common DNA and genes. TCRdb's processing, not the authors' own work, is the source of the V and J calls. This sample lists about 27,000 distinct CDR3 sequences; approximately 3.9% were detected once. Jointly, the top ten make up approximately 4.7% of the sample.

The study was a case-control design nested within a healthcare worker cohort in London, UK, with weekly nasopharyngeal swab PCR tests and blood sampling. Between 23 and 31 March 2020, the week of the UK lockdown, healthcare workers were enrolled and then followed up weekly for as long as 16 weeks. This clonotype occurred many times. Its antigen has not been determined. Base qualities are not recorded, but no much larger clone differs from it by a single base. V sheds 8 bases and J sheds 1 base, leaving 8 bases between their ends. Reading from cysteine to phenylalanine, the CDR3 counts 13 amino acids. Only CDR3 DNA is held: 39 bases, read in frame from base 1. Looking up the germline V gene yields CDR1 MNHNS and CDR2 SASEGT.

The chain joins TRBV6-1 to TRBJ2-2; the D gene lacks a confident call. This TCR was recovered from an adult who was a healthcare worker with PCR-confirmed SARS-CoV-2 infection or an uninfected control (not recorded which). Sequencing used whole blood. Here the CDR3 is given as CASSDGNTGELFF. The DNA reads TGTGCCAGCTCTGATGGGAACACCGGGGAGCTGTTTTTT.